Each of the 27 T cell receptor beta chains below was sequenced from the same sample in a study of chemoradiotherapy in HPV16-positive cancers. Assay: immunoSEQ multiplex PCR; the TCRdb copy retains only in-frame clones and omits some. The data hold around 25,000 clones, with more than 80% observed a single time. This sample comprised blood, obtained from a patient who underwent chemoradiotherapy. The source is a human donor with HPV-associated anogenital cancer.

This chain connects TRBV11-2 to TRBJ1-2; a weak D match, TRBD1 (6 bases). The germline V gene encodes CDR1 SGHAT and CDR2 FQNNGV. The V end lost 3 bases, the J end lost 0 bases, and 11 bases lay between the germline ends. This CDR3 contains 15 residues. CDR3 bases: TGTGCCAGCAGCTTTTCAGGGGCAGCTAACTATGGCTACACCTTC. This translates into CASSFSGAANYGYTF.

The CDR3 bases are TGTGCCAGCAGCTTAGTCCCGGACAGGGGGACTGAAGCTTTCTTT. Translation: CASSLVPDRGTEAFF. The genes are TRBV11-2 and TRBJ1-1; 10 nucleotides align to TRBD1. J lost 5 bases, V lost 1 base, and 4 bases had no gene match. The germline V gene encodes CDR1 SGHAT and CDR2 FQNNGV. The CDR3 is 15 residues long.

This rearrangement joins TRBV28 to TRBJ2-7, with D possibly TRBD1 on 5 matching bases. CDR1 is MDHEN, CDR2 SYDVKM, per germline. The CDR3 loop spans 16 amino acids. Deletions cut 6 bases from V and 0 bases from J, with 18 bases between. DNA of the CDR3: TGTGCCAGCAGAAATTTCCTGTTTGACAGCTCCTACGAGCAGTACTTC. This encodes CASRNFLFDSSYEQYF.

The J gene is TRBJ2-6, the V gene TRBV5-1; D may match TRBD1 or TRBD2 (5 bases each). The V and J ends lost 0 bases and 2 bases respectively, with 12 bases between them. The CDR3 is 17 amino acids. Looked up from germline, CDR1 is SGHRS and CDR2 is YFSETQ. CDR3 loop: CASSLGHGDPGANVLTF. The CDR3 DNA sequence: TGCGCCAGCAGCTTGGGGCACGGGGACCCTGGGGCCAACGTCCTGACTTTC.

This chain joins TRBV7-2 and TRBJ2-6; D not resolved. With 2 bases removed from V and 0 bases from J, the gap between germline ends came to 5 bases. The CDR3 sequence is 15 residues long. Germline CDR1 is SGHTA and CDR2 is FQGNSA. The CDR3 DNA sequence: TGTGCCAGCAGCTTATGGGGCTCTGGGGCCAACGTCCTGACTTTC. Translation gives CASSLWGSGANVLTF.

The V call is TRBV5-1, the J call TRBJ2-7, with TRBD1 as a possible D gene (5 bases). Germline CDR1 is SGHRS and CDR2 is YFSETQ. The CDR3 extends over 14 amino acids. The V gene lost 4 bases and the J gene lost 0 bases, with 11 bases spanning the gap. The CDR3 nucleotides read TGCGCCAGCAGCATACAGGTTAGCTCCTACGAGCAGTACTTC. It specifies CASSIQVSSYEQYF. Based on the CDR3 plus reference TRBV5-1 and TRBJ2-7, the full variable domain is KAGVTQTPRYLIKTRGQQVTLSCSPISGHRSVSWYQQTPGQGLQFLFEYFSETQRNKGNFPGRFSGRQFSNSRSEMNVSTLELGDSALYLCASSIQVSSYEQYFGPGTRLTVT.

J is TRBJ2-5 and V is TRBV10-3; no clear D. The length of the CDR3 is 14 residues. V dropped 0 bases and J dropped 0 bases, with 5 bases sitting between them. Germline loops: CDR1 ENHRY, CDR2 SYGVKD. CDR3 residues: CAISESGYQETQYF. The CDR3 coding sequence is TGTGCCATCAGTGAGTCGGGCTACCAAGAGACCCAGTACTTC.

The rearrangement joins TRBV6-1 to TRBJ2-3; TRBD1 might be the D (5 bases). V was pared by 1 base and J by 0 bases, with 11 bases between. The germline CDR1 and CDR2 sequences are MNHNS and SASEGT. This CDR3 contains 16 residues. In nucleotides, the CDR3 is TGTGCCAGCAGTGAAGTCGGACACCTTAGCACAGATACGCAGTATTTT. This translates into CASSEVGHLSTDTQYF.

The rearrangement joins TRBV9 to TRBJ2-5; 9 bases line up with TRBD2. With V trimmed by 4 bases and J by 5 bases, 3 bases remained unmatched. Germline V gives CDR1 SGDLS, CDR2 YYNGEE. This CDR3 comprises 13 residues. This CDR3 reads CASSTGLAETQYF. CDR3 sequence (DNA): TGTGCCAGCAGCACGGGACTAGCTGAGACCCAGTACTTC. Combining the CDR3 with reference TRBV9 and TRBJ2-5 gives the whole variable domain DSGVTQTPKHLITATGQRVTLRCSPRSGDLSVYWYQQSLDQGLQFLIQYYNGEERAKGNILERFSAQQFPDLHSELNLSSLELGDSALYFCASSTGLAETQYFGPGTRLLVL.

V gene TRBV4-1 combines with J gene TRBJ1-5; D not resolved. Germline loops: CDR1 MGHRA, CDR2 YSYEKL. The CDR3 loop spans 14 amino acids. The ends were cut back, 5 bases at V and 4 bases at J, with 12 bases in the middle. The CDR3 protein is CASSSRPGNQPQHF. In DNA, the CDR3 is TGCGCCAGCAGCTCACGGCCCGGGAATCAGCCCCAGCATTTT.

V gene TRBV11-2 combines with J gene TRBJ2-5; D is possibly TRBD1 (6 bases). Between the trimmed V and J ends, which lost 5 bases and 1 base, there was a span of 14 bases. In germline, CDR1 is SGHAT, CDR2 FQNNGV. The CDR3 runs 15 residues. CDR3 region: CASSPTGQIQETQYF. The CDR3 nucleotides are TGTGCCAGCAGCCCAACCGGACAGATCCAAGAGACCCAGTACTTC.

The chain has TRBV5-1 and TRBJ2-2, with a possible D match to TRBD2 (7 bases). V was shortened by 1 base and J by 6 bases, with 13 bases between the two germline ends. The length of the CDR3 is 15 residues. Germline lookup yields CDR1 SGHRS and CDR2 YFSETQ. The CDR3 region has the DNA TGCGCCAGCAGCTTGCTCAGAGGGGGGGCCGGGGAGCTGTTTTTT. Translating gives CASSLLRGGAGELFF.

The chain combines TRBV6-4 with TRBJ2-3; D remains unclear. V was pared by 0 bases and J by 1 base, with 8 bases between. Germline V CDR1 and CDR2: MRHNA, SNTAGT. CDR3 size: 15 residues. The CDR3 DNA sequence: TGTGCCAGCAGTGACTCGGAGACCGGCACAGATACGCAGTATTTT. The encoded protein is CASSDSETGTDTQYF.

The chain combines TRBV5-1 with TRBJ2-1, with TRBD2 as a possible D gene (5 bases). Germline assignment: CDR1 SGHRS and CDR2 YFSETQ. The V end was cut by 5 bases, the J end by 0 bases, with 15 bases between. This CDR3 contains 16 residues. The DNA for the CDR3 is TGCGCCAGCAGTCCTAGCTCGGGGAGCTCCTACAATGAGCAGTTCTTC. It encodes CASSPSSGSSYNEQFF.

This clone was detected only once. The genes are TRBV5-3 and TRBJ1-6; D gene unclear. Being an ORF, TRBV5-3 has a function that is uncertain. The CDR3 spans 12 residues. The V end was cut by 0 bases, the J end by 6 bases, with 1 base between. DNA for the CDR3: TGTGCCAGAAGCTTGGTTAATTCACCCCTCCACTTT. It encodes CARSLVNSPLHF.

This clone occurred once. The genes are TRBV4-3 and TRBJ1-2, with 12 positions matching TRBD1. V was clipped by 1 base and J by 6 bases; unmatched bases: 6. This CDR3 contains 16 residues. Germline loops: CDR1 LGHNA, CDR2 YSLEER. Written as DNA, the CDR3 is TGCGCCAGCAGCCAAGGGGGGACAGGGGGCGCGAATGGCTACACCTTC. This sequence encodes CASSQGGTGGANGYTF.

The rearrangement links TRBV5-1 to TRBJ2-3, with 7 positions matching TRBD2. The CDR3 length is 14 residues. V lost 0 bases, J lost 4 bases, and 2 bases stayed unmatched. The germline V gene encodes CDR1 SGHRS and CDR2 YFSETQ. For the CDR3, the DNA is TGCGCCAGCAGCTTGGCAGCGGGACCAGATACGCAGTATTTT. Its protein product is CASSLAAGPDTQYF.

V usage is TRBV5-4 and J usage is TRBJ2-1; the D gene is possibly TRBD2 (5 bases). Trimming shortened V by 3 bases and J by 3 bases, and 16 bases separated the two germline ends. Germline lookup yields CDR1 SGHNT and CDR2 YYREEE (reference sequence). The CDR3 contains 16 residues. The CDR3 region has the DNA TGTGCCAGCAGCTCCGGTGGGCTAGCAGACTACAATGAGCAGTTCTTC. Its translation: CASSSGGLADYNEQFF.

This rearrangement joins TRBV19 to TRBJ2-3, with 9 bases matching TRBD1. The germline V gene encodes CDR1 LNHDA and CDR2 SQIVND (reference sequence). V lost 5 bases and J lost 6; bases outside the gene matches: 6. The CDR3 totals 14 residues. The CDR3 here is CASSETGGFDTQYF. CDR3 DNA sequence: TGTGCCAGTAGTGAGACAGGGGGGTTCGATACGCAGTATTTT.

This rearrangement joins TRBV6-5 to TRBJ2-5; tentatively, D is TRBD2 (5 bases). V was cut by 2 bases and J by 5 bases, with 18 bases left in between. The germline V gene encodes CDR1 MNHEY and CDR2 SVGAGI. This CDR3 spans 16 amino acids. The CDR3 loop reads CASSYHYEGAKETQYF. DNA of the CDR3: TGTGCCAGCAGTTACCACTATGAGGGAGCGAAGGAGACCCAGTACTTC.

In the case of this clone: Other DNA sequences in the sample encode the same CDR3. The chain links TRBV18 to TRBJ2-7, with TRBD1 matching 9 bases. V was pared by 3 bases and J by 1 base, with 1 base of the junction left unmatched. Germline assignment: CDR1 KGHSH and CDR2 LQKENI. The CDR3 consists of 14 residues. This CDR3 is CASSPGTGSYEQYF. The CDR3 DNA sequence: TGTGCCAGCTCACCGGGGACAGGGTCCTACGAGCAGTACTTC.

The chain combines TRBV18 with TRBJ2-5; TRBD1 matches at 9 bases. CDR1 KGHSH and CDR2 LQKENI come from the germline V gene. This CDR3 has 14 residues. V lost 4 bases to trimming and J lost 12 bases; unmatched junction nucleotides: 12. CDR3: CASSQEYRDRAKYF. The CDR3 DNA is TGTGCCAGCTCACAAGAGTACCGGGACAGGGCAAAGTACTTC.

The gene calls are TRBV15 and TRBJ2-7; the D gene is possibly TRBD2 (5 bases). The CDR3 runs to 16 residues. V was cut by 0 bases and J by 4 bases, with 16 bases left in between. Germline assignment: CDR1 LNHNV and CDR2 YYDKDF (reference sequence). The CDR3 reads CATSRDLAGMGYEQYF. For the CDR3, the DNA is TGTGCCACCAGCAGAGATTTGGCGGGTATGGGGTACGAGCAGTACTTC.

This clone was seen more than once but under ten times. The chain links TRBV30 to TRBJ2-5, with 7 bases identical to TRBD1. V was clipped by 4 bases and J by 5 bases; unmatched bases: 10. Germline lookup yields CDR1 GTSNPN and CDR2 SVGIG (reference sequence). This CDR3 has 14 residues. The CDR3 here is CAWTGGFGGETQYF. The CDR3, as DNA: TGTGCCTGGACAGGGGGTTTCGGCGGGGAGACCCAGTACTTC. The whole variable domain, filled in from reference TRBV30 and TRBJ2-5, reads SQTIHQWPATLVQPVGSPLSLECTVEGTSNPNLYWYRQAAGRGLQLLFYSVGIGQISSEVPQNLSASRPQDRQFILSSKKLLLSDSGFYLCAWTGGFGGETQYFGPGTRLLVL.

The sample holds one count of this clone. The CDR3, as DNA: TGTGCCAGCAGCCGTCCCCACAGGCTCTCCTACGAGCAGTACTTC. Translation gives CASSRPHRLSYEQYF. J is TRBJ2-7 and V is TRBV7-2; D perhaps matches TRBD1 (5 bases). Per germline, CDR1 SGHTA and CDR2 FQGNSA. Trimming took 5 bases from V and 0 from J, leaving 14 bases between them. This CDR3 region has 15 residues.

The chain joins TRBV6-4 to TRBJ2-7, with TRBD2 as a possible D gene (5 bases). The CDR3 is made up of 15 amino acids. The V gene lost 0 bases and the J gene lost 0 bases, with 9 bases spanning the gap. Germline CDR1 reads MRHNA; CDR2 reads SNTAGT. The DNA of the CDR3 is TGTGCCAGCAGTGACTCGAGGACTGCCTCCTACGAGCAGTACTTC. Protein sequence: CASSDSRTASYEQYF.

The CDR3 DNA reads TGTGCCAGCAGCTCGGGACAGGGCCTGAACACTGAAGCTTTCTTT. Protein sequence: CASSSGQGLNTEAFF. This chain joins TRBV7-6 and TRBJ1-1; 9 nucleotides align to TRBD1. The ends lost 4 bases at V and 0 bases at J; junction bases unmatched: 3. The CDR3 is 15 amino acids. Germline CDR1 and CDR2: SGHVS and FNYEAQ.